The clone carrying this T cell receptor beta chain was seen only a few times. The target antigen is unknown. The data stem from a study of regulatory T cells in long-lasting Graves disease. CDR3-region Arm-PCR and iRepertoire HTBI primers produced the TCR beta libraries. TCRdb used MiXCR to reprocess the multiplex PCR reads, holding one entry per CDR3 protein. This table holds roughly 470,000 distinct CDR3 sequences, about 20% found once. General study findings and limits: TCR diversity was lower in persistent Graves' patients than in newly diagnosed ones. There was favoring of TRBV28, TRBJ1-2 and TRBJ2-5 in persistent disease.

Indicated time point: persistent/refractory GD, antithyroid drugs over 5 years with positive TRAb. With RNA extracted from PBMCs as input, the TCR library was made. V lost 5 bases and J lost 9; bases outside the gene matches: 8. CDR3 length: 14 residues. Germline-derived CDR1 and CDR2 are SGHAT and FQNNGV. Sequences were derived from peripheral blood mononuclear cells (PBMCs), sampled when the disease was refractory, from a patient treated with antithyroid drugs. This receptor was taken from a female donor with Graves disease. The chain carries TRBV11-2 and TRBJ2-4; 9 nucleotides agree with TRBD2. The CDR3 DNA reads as TGTGCCAGCAGCGGACTAGCGCGAGCGGGCATTCAGTACTTC. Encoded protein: CASSGLARAGIQYF.